The text below deals with one TCR beta chain. No antigen is known for it. A universal primer site and UMIs were added as TCR cDNA was made by 5'RACE template switching. TCRdb recomputed calls from the 5' RACE reads with MiXCR, one row per CDR3 protein. The sample shows hundreds of thousands of distinct CDR3 sequences, around 13% of them seen only once. This entry comes from a study of T cells after yellow fever vaccination. V was clipped by 9 bases and J by 0 bases, with 11 bases between them. The CDR3 runs 13 residues. Study-level results: Subsequent to the booster, the majority of primary-vaccination clones reappeared (roughly 95% CD4, 88% CD8). Peaking on day 5 versus 15, the secondary response was faster but weaker.

This chain links TRBV12-3 or TRBV12-4 with TRBJ1-1; no firm D call. The sequenced sample was CD4+ T cells sorted from PBMCs, obtained 15 days after the yellow fever booster vaccination. The receptor comes from a man younger than 35 who received the YFV17D yellow fever vaccine. CDR3: CASIQNMNTEAFF. CDR3 DNA sequence: TGTGCCAGTATACAGAACATGAACACTGAAGCTTTCTTT.